Reported below is one T cell receptor (beta chain). Its antigen remains undetermined. Base-call qualities are not available, and no considerably larger clone is one nucleotide away. CDR1 and CDR2, per the germline V gene (reference sequence), are LGHDT and YNNKEL. V is clipped by 0 bases and J by 6 bases, and the sequence between their germline boundaries is 14 bases long. From cysteine to phenylalanine, the CDR3 is 16 amino acids long. Only the CDR3 DNA is retained, 48 bases long and in frame from the first base. In Seattle, one collaborating source enrolled patients while the infection was active and tracked those patients longitudinally over the course of disease. The collaborating institutions used their own protocols to collect whole blood in K2EDTA tubes. For TCRbeta analysis, collaborators shipped samples in one of three forms: frozen whole blood, isolated PBMCs, or DNA extracted from either of those sample types.

TCRbeta CDR3 regions were amplified from genomic DNA by means of the immunoSEQ Assay, a bias-controlled multiplex PCR. In the authors' own workflow: Within the assay, amplification of reference gene primers was used to estimate how many nucleated cells each sample contained. To quantify the absolute abundance of each unique TCRbeta CDR3 rearrangement, sequence reads were collapsed and filtered. Productive Simpson clonality was computed per sample as the square root of Simpson's diversity index over productive rearrangements. TCRdb holds this immuneACCESS table with in-frame rearrangements only. Some clones are missing; in checked studies, unresolved V genes explain under half, and the rest has no known cause. V, J and clone size are taken as reported in that table, and D and trimming were inferred from the DNA itself. The table for this sample lists roughly 250,000 clones; around 90% of them were counted only once. The ten largest clones add up to 0.83% of the sample.

The data were taken from a study of blood T cell repertoires in COVID-19 (dated by TCRdb to the early 2020s). At the level of the whole study: The collaborator samples originated in the United States, Italy and Spain and spanned the acute and convalescent phases of COVID-19. The prospective study material was composed of cDNA or gDNA derived from T cells, B-cell-depleted T cells, or PBMCs. Subjects who had been exposed to COVID-19, were actively infected with it, or had recovered from it provided the deeply sampled blood TCRbeta repertoires that made up the dataset. The repertoires were made available in a free public database intended to serve as a resource for research on the immune response to SARS-CoV-2. Samples were obtained from the ongoing ImmuneRACE study (first 160 participants) and from over 1,000 subjects provided by 6 global collaborators. The sample metadata nearly always contained a de-identified subject ID, COVID-19 status, age in years and sex. Where available, HLA class I and class II types were taken from metadata supplied by the sample provider and were not determined by assay-based typing. General conclusions and limits of the study: The quantity of clinical and demographic metadata differed by source and by participant and was supplied without curation.

Recombination connected TRBV3-1 (or the pseudogene TRBV3-2) to TRBJ1-4, with the D segment identity uncertain. The specimen sequenced was peripheral blood. The TCR originated in a man aged 25-45 years with COVID-19, enrolled during active disease. The DNA sequence reads TGTGCCAGCAGCCAAGATCCAGGAAATAGTTATGAAAAACTGTTTTTT. Its protein product is CASSQDPGNSYEKLFF.